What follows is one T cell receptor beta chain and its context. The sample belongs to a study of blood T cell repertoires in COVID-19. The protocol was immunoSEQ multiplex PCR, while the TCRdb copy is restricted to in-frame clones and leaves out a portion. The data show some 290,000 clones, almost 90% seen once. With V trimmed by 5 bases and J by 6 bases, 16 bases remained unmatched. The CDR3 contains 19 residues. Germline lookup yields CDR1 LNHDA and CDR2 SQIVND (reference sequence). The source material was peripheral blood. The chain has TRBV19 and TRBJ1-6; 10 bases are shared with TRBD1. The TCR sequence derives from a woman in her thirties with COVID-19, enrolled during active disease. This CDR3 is CASSPTTPGTGAFNSPLHF. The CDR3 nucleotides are TGTGCCAGTAGTCCAACAACACCCGGGACAGGGGCCTTTAATTCACCCCTCCACTTT.